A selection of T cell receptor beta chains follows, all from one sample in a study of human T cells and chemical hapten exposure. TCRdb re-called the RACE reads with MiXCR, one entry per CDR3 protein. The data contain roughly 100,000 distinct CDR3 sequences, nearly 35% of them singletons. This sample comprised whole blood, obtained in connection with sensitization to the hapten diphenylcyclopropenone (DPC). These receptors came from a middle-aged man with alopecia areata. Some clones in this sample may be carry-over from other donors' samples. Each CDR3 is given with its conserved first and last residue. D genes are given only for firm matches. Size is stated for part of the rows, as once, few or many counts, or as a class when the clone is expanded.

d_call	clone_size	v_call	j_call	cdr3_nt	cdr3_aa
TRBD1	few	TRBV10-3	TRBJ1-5	TGTGCCATCAGTGAGTCAGGGACAGGGAATGGCCAGCCCCAGCATTTT	CAISESGTGNGQPQHF
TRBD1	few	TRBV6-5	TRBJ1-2	TGTGCCAGCAGTTACGCAGATCGGGACAGGGGGTTTGGCTACACCTTC	CASSYADRDRGFGYTF
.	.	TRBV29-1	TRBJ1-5	TGCAGCTATACATATAGCAATCAGCCCCAGCATTTT	CSYTYSNQPQHF
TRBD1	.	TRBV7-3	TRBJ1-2	TGTGCCAGCAGCTTAAGAGGGGGACAGGACGCCTATGGCTACACCTTC	CASSLRGGQDAYGYTF
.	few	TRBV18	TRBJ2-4	TGTGCCAGCTCACCGCTCAGGGATATAGCCAAAAACATTCAGTACTTC	CASSPLRDIAKNIQYF
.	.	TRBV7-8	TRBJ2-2	TGTGCCAGCAGCTTATATAGAGGGAGTGAGACCGGGGAGCTGTTTTTT	CASSLYRGSETGELFF
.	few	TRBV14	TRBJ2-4	TGTGCCAGCAGCGCACTAATAGAGGGAGACATTCAGTACTTC	CASSALIEGDIQYF
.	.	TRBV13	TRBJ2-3	TGTGCCAGCAGCTTAGCATCAGGGTCAGATACGCAGTATTTT	CASSLASGSDTQYF
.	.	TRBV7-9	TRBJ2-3	TGTGCCAGCAGACCTTCCACAGATACGCAGTATTTT	CASRPSTDTQYF
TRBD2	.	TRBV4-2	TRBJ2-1	TGTGCCAGCAGCCAAGGGACTAGCGGTAACAATGAGCAGTTCTTC	CASSQGTSGNNEQFF
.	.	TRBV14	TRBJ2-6	TGTGCCAGCAGCCAAGATTTAATGACTGGGGCCAACGTCCTGACTTTC	CASSQDLMTGANVLTF
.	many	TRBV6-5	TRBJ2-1	TGTGCCAGCAGTTATAGCCATGAGCAGTTCTTC	CASSYSHEQFF
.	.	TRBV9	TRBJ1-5	TGTGCCAGCAGCGTAGAGGCAGGGCCCCAGCATTTT	CASSVEAGPQHF
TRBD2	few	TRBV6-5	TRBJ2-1	TGTGCCAGCAGGAAGCGGGATTACAATGAGCAGTTCTTC	CASRKRDYNEQFF
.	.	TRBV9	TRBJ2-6	TGTGCCAGCAGCCCCAGTGCCGTTTCTGGGGCCAACGTCCTGACTTTC	CASSPSAVSGANVLTF
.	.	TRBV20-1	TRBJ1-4	TGCAGTGCTAGAGATACCAGGGGACAAAAACTGTTTTTT	CSARDTRGQKLFF
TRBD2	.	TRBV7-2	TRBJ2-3	TGTGCCAGCAGCTTAGAGGGACTAGTTGCGTATTTT	CASSLEGLVAYF
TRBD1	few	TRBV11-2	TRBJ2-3	TGTGCCAGCAGCGGACGGACAGGGGGCGCTTCGGATACGCAGTATTTT	CASSGRTGGASDTQYF
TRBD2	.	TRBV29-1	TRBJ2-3	TGCAGCGCCCCAATGGGCGGGAGCTCTTCGATGGCTACGCAGTATTTT	CSAPMGGSSSMATQYF
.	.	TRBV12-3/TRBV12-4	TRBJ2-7	TGTGCCAGCAGAGGAGGACAGCAGGAGATATACGAGCAGTACTTC	CASRGGQQEIYEQYF
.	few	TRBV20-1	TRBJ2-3	TGCAGTGCGGGTCGGAGCAGCACAGATACGCAGTATTTT	CSAGRSSTDTQYF
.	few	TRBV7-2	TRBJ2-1	TGTGCCAGCAGCTTAAAGCCGGGGAGCAATGAGCAGTTCTTC	CASSLKPGSNEQFF
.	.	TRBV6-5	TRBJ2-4	TGTGCCAGCAACCCCGGACCTCTCATAGCCAAAAACATTCAGTACTTC	CASNPGPLIAKNIQYF
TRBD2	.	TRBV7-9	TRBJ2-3	TGTGCCAGCAGCTTAAGGAGCGGGAGTGGTACAGATACGCAGTATTTT	CASSLRSGSGTDTQYF
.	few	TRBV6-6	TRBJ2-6	TGTGCCAGCAGTTTTAGCGGTTCTGGGGCCAACGTCCTGACTTTC	CASSFSGSGANVLTF
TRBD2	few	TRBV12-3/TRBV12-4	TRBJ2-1	TGTGCCAGCAGTTTCTCACTAGCGGGAGGCGAGCAGTTCTTC	CASSFSLAGGEQFF